This T cell receptor (beta chain) was captured by sequencing in a study of a mutant IDH1 vaccine in newly diagnosed glioma. Study context: Patients received vaccination from 4-6 weeks after radiotherapy alone, or with temozolomide cycles. The treated group averaged approximately 38 years old and was around 62% male, about 40% female.

With 4 bases clipped from V and 4 bases from J, the junction kept 8 bases outside the gene matches. This CDR3 spans 16 amino acids. Germline V gives CDR1 MNHEY, CDR2 SVGAGI. Time point described: week 5, during vaccination. All doses held 300 ug of mutant IDH1 20-mer peptide, with topical imiquimod. Each of the donors came in with new WHO grade 3 or 4 astrocytomas that were IDH1-mutant and ATRX-lost. Points on this clone: Antigen unknown.

Some clones are missing from TCRdb's copy, which holds only in-frame ones; the method was immunoSEQ multiplex PCR. The data show tens of thousands of clones, roughly nine tenths seen once. The chain has TRBV6-5 and TRBJ2-1; 9 bases agree with TRBD1. The sequenced sample was PBMCs, obtained from a glioma patient whose treatment included an IDH1 peptide vaccine. This receptor was identified in a woman aged 45-65 years with glioma. In nucleotides, the CDR3 is TGTGCCAGCAGTTCGCCTGGACAGGGGAAGTACAATGAGCAGTTCTTC. Encoded protein: CASSSPGQGKYNEQFF.